The 21 T cell receptor beta chains presented below share a single source sample, sequenced in a study of blood T cell repertoires in COVID-19 (TCRdb year 2020). Libraries came from the immunoSEQ multiplex PCR assay. Here the immuneACCESS table is served through TCRdb, limited to in-frame sequences with V and J called. Missing clones are a known gap in these copies; in checked studies unresolved V genes cover under half, and the rest lacks a known reason. For this sample the table gives 150,000 or so clones, of which around 88% were detected only once. The ten largest clones add up to 1.5% to 1.9% of the sample. Material for sequencing was peripheral blood. These receptor sequences come from a woman aged 55-70 years with acute or convalescent COVID-19.

The rearrangement links TRBV7-6 to TRBJ2-1; a weak D match, TRBD1 (5 bases). Trimming pared 0 bases from V and 9 bases from J, leaving 21 bases between. CDR1 and CDR2 from the germline V gene are SGHVS and FNYEAQ. The CDR3 is made up of 17 amino acids. CDR3 region: CASSLAPTLGAVGEQFF. Here the CDR3 DNA reads TGTGCCAGCAGCTTAGCGCCTACCCTAGGGGCTGTGGGTGAGCAGTTCTTC.

The CDR3 region has the DNA TGTGCCAGCAGTACCAGGGAGGACACTGAAGCTTTCTTT. It codes for CASSTREDTEAFF. The chain links TRBV6-5 to TRBJ1-1, with a possible D match to TRBD1 (5 bases). Trimming took 5 bases from V and 3 from J, leaving 10 bases between them. Germline CDR1 and CDR2: MNHEY and SVGAGI. This CDR3 region has 13 residues.

The chain recombines TRBV6-2 or TRBV6-3 with TRBJ2-3; tentative D call: TRBD1 (6 bases). The ends were cut back, 4 bases at V and 6 bases at J, with 20 bases in the middle. CDR3 length: 16 residues. Germline values: CDR1 MNHEY, CDR2 SVGEGT. This CDR3 is CASSFPGATSGDTQYF. DNA of the CDR3: TGTGCCAGCAGTTTTCCAGGGGCGACCTCGGGGGATACGCAGTATTTT.

V is TRBV18 and J is TRBJ2-1, with 8 bases fitting TRBD2. The ends lost 4 bases at V and 7 bases at J; junction bases unmatched: 15. The germline V gene encodes CDR1 KGHSH and CDR2 LQKENI. The CDR3 length is 17 residues. CDR3 residues: CASSQAVETSVRNEQFF. The CDR3, as DNA: TGTGCCAGCTCACAAGCGGTGGAGACTAGCGTCAGGAATGAGCAGTTCTTC. Together with reference TRBV18 and TRBJ2-1, the CDR3 gives the full variable domain: NAGVMQNPRHLVRRRGQEARLRCSPMKGHSHVYWYRQLPEEGLKFMVYLQKENIIDESGMPKERFSAEFPKEGPSILRIQQVVRGDSAAYFCASSQAVETSVRNEQFFGPGTRLTVL.

The chain has TRBV24-1 and TRBJ2-7; D possibly corresponds to TRBD2 (5 bases). Germline-derived CDR1 and CDR2 are KGHDR and SFDVKD. The ends were cut back, 3 bases at V and 2 bases at J, with 7 bases in the middle. This CDR3 is built from 13 residues. CDR3 bases: TGTGCCACCAGTGATGGAGCGGCCTACGAGCAGTACTTC. Encoded protein: CATSDGAAYEQYF.

V is TRBV7-9 and J is TRBJ1-1; TRBD1 matches 7 bases. Germline CDR1 is SEHNR and CDR2 is FQNEAQ (reference sequence). The ends lost 2 bases at V and 5 bases at J; junction bases unmatched: 8. There are 15 residues in the CDR3. DNA of the CDR3: TGTGCCAGCAGCTTAACAGGGGATGCGTCAACTGAAGCTTTCTTT. Amino acid sequence: CASSLTGDASTEAFF.

This clone was picked up one time. The chain has TRBV30 and TRBJ1-6; possible D gene TRBD1, 6 bases. This CDR3 has 16 amino acids. Germline CDR1 GTSNPN, CDR2 SVGIG (reference sequence). Trimming shortened V by 2 bases and J by 9 bases, and 20 bases separated the two germline ends. Here the CDR3 reads CAWSTHSAGGGSPLHF. The CDR3 nucleotides are TGTGCCTGGAGTACCCACTCTGCGGGGGGCGGTTCACCCCTCCACTTT.

V usage is TRBV9 and J usage is TRBJ1-6, with no clear D. V lost 1 base to trimming and J lost 5 bases, with 7 bases between them. Per germline, CDR1 SGDLS and CDR2 YYNGEE. This CDR3 contains 14 residues. CDR3 sequence: CASSVNRNNSPLHF. As DNA, the CDR3 is TGTGCCAGCAGCGTAAACAGAAATAATTCACCCCTCCACTTT.

About this clone: The sample carries other DNA sequences with the same CDR3. The J gene is TRBJ1-1, the V gene TRBV2, with D tentatively TRBD1 (6 bases). Trimming cost V 7 bases and J 0 bases, with 9 bases left between them. The germline V gene encodes CDR1 SNHLY and CDR2 FYNNEI. This CDR3 region has 13 residues. CDR3 amino acids: CASTGEMNTEAFF. As DNA, the CDR3 is TGTGCCAGCACAGGGGAAATGAACACTGAAGCTTTCTTT.

A single count supports this clone. The chain combines TRBV7-2 with TRBJ1-2; 9 nucleotides agree with TRBD1. Germline CDR1 SGHTA, CDR2 FQGNSA. The CDR3 totals 13 residues. The J segment lost 8 bases and the V segment lost 5 bases, leaving 6 bases of the junction unmatched. CDR3 in DNA: TGTGCCAGCAGCACGACAGGGGGTAGCGGCTACACCTTC. It yields the protein CASSTTGGSGYTF.

The chain joins TRBV6-5 to TRBJ2-7; 8 bases fit TRBD1. The CDR3 has 13 residues. Germline trimming cut 10 bases from V and 4 bases from J; bases unmatched to any gene: 9. Germline V gives CDR1 MNHEY, CDR2 SVGAGI. This CDR3 is CATGQAGHYEQYF. For the CDR3, the DNA is TGTGCCACGGGACAGGCCGGACATTACGAGCAGTACTTC.

The rearrangement links TRBV12-5 to TRBJ2-2; tentative D call: TRBD1 (5 bases). Germline V lookup: CDR1 LGHNT, CDR2 FRNRAP. V was shortened by 6 bases and J by 2 bases, with 13 bases between the two germline ends. The CDR3 spans 15 residues. CDR3 nucleotide sequence: TGTGCTAGTGGCCCTCAGGGTTCTAACACCGGGGAGCTGTTTTTT. As protein: CASGPQGSNTGELFF.

J is TRBJ1-2 and V is TRBV9; D is possibly TRBD1 (6 bases). The V end was cut by 0 bases, the J end by 8 bases, with 11 bases between. CDR3 size: 13 residues. Germline CDR1 is SGDLS and CDR2 is YYNGEE. The CDR3 reads CASSVGQVRGYTF. Written as DNA, the CDR3 is TGTGCCAGCAGCGTAGGACAGGTACGAGGCTACACCTTC.

The rearrangement uses TRBV7-2 and TRBJ2-5; TRBD1 agrees at 8 bases. V shed 6 bases and J 4 bases; nucleotides not matched to a gene: 10. Germline V gene sequence: CDR1 SGHTA, CDR2 FQGNSA. The CDR3 has 15 residues. CDR3 sequence (DNA): TGTGCCAGCAGGGCCCAGGGGGCGCGATCAGAGACCCAGTACTTC. This translates into CASRAQGARSETQYF.

This rearrangement joins TRBV30 to TRBJ1-1; a possible D gene is TRBD1 (6 bases). The germline V and J ends were trimmed by 8 bases and 1 base, with 17 bases remaining between them. There are 14 residues in the CDR3. Germline values: CDR1 GTSNPN, CDR2 SVGIG (reference sequence). The CDR3 loop is CAVNHRVGNTEAFF. The CDR3 DNA sequence: TGTGCCGTTAACCACAGGGTGGGGAACACTGAAGCTTTCTTT.

The chain combines TRBV5-5 with TRBJ1-3; D may be TRBD1 (5 bases). CDR3 size: 16 residues. The V gene's germline CDR1 is SGHKS and CDR2 YYEKEE (reference sequence). V shed 3 bases and J shed 3 bases, with 16 bases lying between them. DNA of the CDR3: TGTGCCAGCAGCTGGGACTTAGGAGGAGGTGGAAACACCATATATTTT. This gives the protein CASSWDLGGGGNTIYF.

The chain joins TRBV3-1 (or the pseudogene TRBV3-2) to TRBJ1-6; D not resolved. The CDR3 spans 13 residues. Germline V gene lookup returns CDR1 LGHDT and CDR2 YNNKEL (reference sequence). V dropped 0 bases and J dropped 15 bases, with 12 bases sitting between them. CDR3 region: CASSQDTLRYLHF. The CDR3 DNA reads TGTGCCAGCAGCCAAGACACTCTTCGATACCTCCACTTT.

The chain links TRBV5-1 to TRBJ2-2; TRBD2 matches 9 bases. The CDR3 is 16 amino acids. In germline, CDR1 is SGHRS, CDR2 YFSETQ. V shed 1 base and J 6 bases; nucleotides not matched to a gene: 7. Here the CDR3 DNA reads TGCGCCAGCAGCTTGCCGCGGGGGGGCGCGGCCGGGGAGCTGTTTTTT. Its translation: CASSLPRGGAAGELFF.

The genes are TRBV10-2 and TRBJ1-1; possible D gene TRBD1, 6 bases. The CDR3 extends over 10 amino acids. The V gene's germline CDR1 is WSHSY and CDR2 SAAADI. The V end was cut by 6 bases, the J end by 7 bases, with 6 bases between. The CDR3 loop is CASRDSEAFF. In nucleotides, the CDR3 is TGCGCCAGCAGGGACAGTGAAGCTTTCTTT.

V is TRBV21-1 and J is TRBJ2-1; TRBD1, as called in the table, went unchecked against the DNA. TRBV21-1 is a listed pseudogene. The CDR3 length is 16 residues. The CDR3 here is CASSKRPGGSYNEQFF. CDR3 sequence (DNA): TGTGCCAGCAGCAAACGTCCAGGGGGCTCCTACAATGAGCAGTTCTTC.

This chain uses TRBV7-2 with TRBJ2-7; D gene ambiguous. The CDR3 is made up of 11 amino acids. The germline V gene has CDR1 SGHTA and CDR2 FQGNSA. V was pared by 3 bases and J by 4 bases, with 4 bases between. CDR3 sequence reads: CASSFLYEQYF. CDR3 DNA sequence: TGTGCCAGCAGCTTTTTATACGAGCAGTACTTC. The full variable domain, rest sourced from reference TRBV7-2 and TRBJ2-7, is GAGVSQSPSNKVTEKGKDVELRCDPISGHTALYWYRQSLGQGLEFLIYFQGNSAPDKSGLPSDRFSAERTGGSVSTLTIQRTQQEDSAVYLCASSFLYEQYFGPGTRLTVT.